This T cell receptor beta chain was sequenced during a study of shared clonotypes between healthy human individuals. Tens of thousands of T cell genomes (about 0.2 ug DNA) went into each sorted-subset replicate. Sequencing used immunoSEQ multiplex PCR; TCRdb keeps in-frame clones, though not all of them. The table has 630,000 or so clones, roughly 98% seen once. Study results and caveats: Researchers sampled blood only, noting tissue repertoires likely differ.

The CDR3 extends over 19 amino acids. V lost 3 bases, J lost 1 base, and 8 bases stayed unmatched. CDR1 SGHNT and CDR2 YYREEE come from the germline V gene (reference sequence). Cells designated naive CD8 were CD45RO-negative and were positively selected for CCR7, with terminally differentiated effector memory CD45RA+ cells excluded. Donation came from healthy HIV-negative adults that had no recent acute infections or vaccinations. With regard to this clone: Its antigen is not identified.

V is TRBV5-4 and J is TRBJ2-1, with 15 positions matching TRBD2. This TCR was sampled from a man aged 25 to 40 in good health. The material sequenced was naive CD8+ T cells sorted from blood. CDR3 sequence reads: CASSSGWTSGRASYNEQFF. DNA for the CDR3: TGTGCCAGCAGCTCCGGTTGGACTAGCGGGAGGGCATCCTACAATGAGCAGTTCTTC.